Sequencing of this TCR beta chain was carried out in a study of CD8 T cells in Susac syndrome. General study results and limits: Regarding the TCR sequencing and HLA analysis, the study admitted that a relatively small number of individuals were involved.

RNA in amounts of roughly 0.5 to 1 ug was reverse transcribed with random hexamers. Multiplex immunoSEQ PCR targeted 54 Vbeta and 13 Jbeta TCR beta segments. TCRdb redid the calling of the immunoSEQ multiplex PCR reads with MiXCR, one entry per CDR3 protein. This table holds 100,000 to 150,000 distinct CDR3 sequences, just under 95% found once. The CDR3 sequence is 17 residues long. Germline V lookup: CDR1 MNHEY, CDR2 SVGAGI. Trimming removed 2 bases from V and 2 bases from J; junction bases left unmatched: 4. The authors sequenced TCR beta from blood CD8+ and CD4+ T cells. Controls were age- and sex-matched healthy donors. To note about this clonotype: Its cognate antigen is unknown.

The specimen was CD4+ T cells from PBMCs. The receptor was derived from a human donor in good health. The chain has TRBV6-5 and TRBJ2-2; TRBD2 matches at 11 bases. CDR3 protein: CASSYPLAGGNTGELFF. DNA of the CDR3: TGTGCCAGCAGTTACCCCCTAGCGGGAGGTAACACCGGGGAGCTGTTTTTT.